This TCR beta chain appears in the sequencing data of a study of blood T cells in healthy people across ages. Study-wide results and limits: Higher diversity and more naive CD4+ cells were features of long-lived donors, compared to aged donors.

Primers used in a second PCR of about 7 to 12 cycles were a sample-barcoded 5' primer and a J-beta primer mix. TCRdb independently ran MiXCR on the 5' RACE reads; one entry per CDR3 protein. The sample holds some 800,000 distinct CDR3 sequences, under 55% seen once. Germline loops: CDR1 MDHEN, CDR2 SYDVKM. The CDR3 sequence is 12 residues long. The V end lost 6 bases, the J end lost 4 bases, and 9 bases lay between the germline ends. This clonotype came up a few times. What it recognizes is unknown. The individuals who served as donors were healthy Caucasians living in Russia, aged about 6 to 100. Researchers collected 7.5 to 10 milliliters of peripheral blood from every single donor.

Material: blood. The V gene is TRBV28, the J gene TRBJ2-5; D is ambiguous. The sequence was collected from a man between 60 and 70 years old in good health. In DNA, the CDR3 is TGTGCCAGCAGACGACGTCCAGAGACCCAGTACTTC. Its protein is CASRRRPETQYF.